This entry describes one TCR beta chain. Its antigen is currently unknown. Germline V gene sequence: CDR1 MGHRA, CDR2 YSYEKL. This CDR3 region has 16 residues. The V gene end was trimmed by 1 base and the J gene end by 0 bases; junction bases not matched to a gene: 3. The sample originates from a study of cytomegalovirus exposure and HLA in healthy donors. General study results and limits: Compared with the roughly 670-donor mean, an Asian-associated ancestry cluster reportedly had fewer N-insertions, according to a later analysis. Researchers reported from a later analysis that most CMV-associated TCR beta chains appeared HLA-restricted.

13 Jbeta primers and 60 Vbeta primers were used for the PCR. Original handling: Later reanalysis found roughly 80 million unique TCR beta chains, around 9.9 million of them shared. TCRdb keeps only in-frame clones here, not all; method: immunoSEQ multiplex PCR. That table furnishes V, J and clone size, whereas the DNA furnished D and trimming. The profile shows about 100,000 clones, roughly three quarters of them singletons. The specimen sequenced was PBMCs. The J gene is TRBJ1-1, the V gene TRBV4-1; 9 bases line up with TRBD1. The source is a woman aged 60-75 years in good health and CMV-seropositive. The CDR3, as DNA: TGCGCCAGCAGCCAAGGCCGGACAGGGGTGAACACTGAAGCTTTCTTT. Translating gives CASSQGRTGVNTEAFF.